This T cell receptor beta chain was documented in a study of blood T cell repertoires in COVID-19. From germline, CDR1 is GTSNPN and CDR2 SVGIG (reference sequence). V gave up 7 bases and J gave up 6 bases; unmatched junction bases: 12. The CDR3 consists of 14 residues. Some clones are missing from TCRdb's copy, which holds only in-frame ones; the method was immunoSEQ multiplex PCR. The sample records over 200,000 clones, over 70% being singletons. The specimen was peripheral blood. The V gene is TRBV30, the J gene TRBJ2-1, with 7 nucleotides matching TRBD2. The TCR originated in a woman of 80 years or more with acute or convalescent COVID-19. CDR3 nucleotides: TGTGCCTATGCGAGGGCGGGAGAGACCAATGAGCAGTTCTTC. Protein sequence: CAYARAGETNEQFF. Variable domain in full (rest from reference TRBV30 and TRBJ2-1): SQTIHQWPATLVQPVGSPLSLECTVEGTSNPNLYWYRQAAGRGLQLLFYSVGIGQISSEVPQNLSASRPQDRQFILSSKKLLLSDSGFYLCAYARAGETNEQFFGPGTRLTVL.